The 25 T cell receptor beta chains given below trace back to one sample, sequenced in a study of radiation and T cells in renal cell carcinoma. As to time point: blood 4 weeks post-SBRT, at nephrectomy. Sample treatment: 15 Gy SBRT to primary tumor, nephrectomy 4 weeks later. Repertoires were generated with immunoSEQ multiplex PCR, while TCRdb's copy carries only in-frame clones and drops some. Among some 46,000 clones listed, about 82% were seen once. This material consisted of blood, taken from a patient whose treatment included radiotherapy and nephrectomy. All receptors come from a woman between 65 and 79 years old with renal cell carcinoma.

The chain carries TRBV7-2 and TRBJ2-4; D is unclear. The CDR3 has 17 amino acids. V dropped 0 bases and J dropped 3 bases, with 15 bases sitting between them. Per germline, CDR1 SGHTA and CDR2 FQGNSA. The CDR3 DNA reads TGTGCCAGCAGCTTAGCTAGCCCTGCACCTAGCAAAAACATTCAGTACTTC. It yields the protein CASSLASPAPSKNIQYF.

This rearrangement joins TRBV7-2 to TRBJ2-1; 7 nucleotides line up with TRBD1. V lost 6 bases to trimming and J lost 2 bases; unmatched junction nucleotides: 7. The CDR3 is made up of 15 amino acids. From germline, CDR1 is SGHTA and CDR2 FQGNSA. Written as DNA, the CDR3 is TGTGCCAGCAGTTCTAACCAGGGGGCCTACAATGAGCAGTTCTTC. Translating gives CASSSNQGAYNEQFF. Together with reference TRBV7-2 and TRBJ2-1, the CDR3 gives the full variable domain: GAGVSQSPSNKVTEKGKDVELRCDPISGHTALYWYRQSLGQGLEFLIYFQGNSAPDKSGLPSDRFSAERTGGSVSTLTIQRTQQEDSAVYLCASSSNQGAYNEQFFGPGTRLTVL.

This chain uses TRBV7-9 with TRBJ2-7; 9 nucleotides align to TRBD2. The CDR3 is made up of 14 amino acids. J was trimmed by 2 bases and V by 7 bases; bases with no gene match: 6. CDR1 and CDR2 from the germline V gene are SEHNR and FQNEAQ (reference sequence). The CDR3 loop reads CASTLAGSTYEQYF. The CDR3 DNA sequence: TGTGCCAGCACACTAGCGGGCTCTACCTACGAGCAGTACTTC.

This rearrangement joins TRBV6-6 to TRBJ2-5, with 10 bases identical to TRBD2. The CDR3 is 16 amino acids. The germline V gene encodes CDR1 MNHNY and CDR2 SVGAGI (reference sequence). Trimming removed 0 bases from V and 5 bases from J; junction bases left unmatched: 6. The DNA for the CDR3 is TGTGCCAGCAGTTACTCGGGAAGCGGGGGGGAGGAGACCCAGTACTTC. Residues: CASSYSGSGGEETQYF.

V is TRBV6-5 and J is TRBJ1-2, with D maybe TRBD1 (5 bases). Germline lookup yields CDR1 MNHEY and CDR2 SVGAGI. The V and J ends lost 2 bases and 7 bases respectively, with 11 bases between them. This CDR3 has 13 residues. The CDR3 DNA sequence: TGTGCCAGCAGTTACGTAAAGGGGTTTGGCTACACCTTC. It is translated as CASSYVKGFGYTF.

The V and J genes are TRBV19 and TRBJ1-6; 7 nucleotides agree with TRBD1. The CDR3 has 16 amino acids. In germline, CDR1 is LNHDA, CDR2 SQIVND (reference sequence). The ends lost 1 base at V and 7 bases at J; junction bases unmatched: 7. For the CDR3, the DNA is TGTGCCAGTAGTATAGGCAAGGGACAGAGGAATTCACCCCTCCACTTT. It translates to CASSIGKGQRNSPLHF. The full variable domain, rest sourced from reference TRBV19 and TRBJ1-6, is DGGITQSPKYLFRKEGQNVTLSCEQNLNHDAMYWYRQDPGQGLRLIYYSQIVNDFQKGDIAEGYSVSREKKESFPLTVTSAQKNPTAFYLCASSIGKGQRNSPLHFGNGTRLTVT.

The chain employs TRBV15 and TRBJ1-5, with TRBD1 as a possible D gene (5 bases). The germline V gene has CDR1 LNHNV and CDR2 YYDKDF (reference sequence). Deletions cut 0 bases from V and 2 bases from J, with 11 bases between. This CDR3 region has 16 residues. The CDR3 bases are TGTGCCACCAGCAGAGAGGGCGGGGGTGGCAATCAGCCCCAGCATTTT. Its protein is CATSREGGGGNQPQHF.

In its sample, this clone was seen a few times. The chain couples TRBV4-1 to TRBJ1-2; D might be TRBD1 (5 bases). Germline CDR1 is MGHRA and CDR2 is YSYEKL. The CDR3 has 14 amino acids. V shed 4 bases and J shed 8 bases, with 17 bases lying between them. The CDR3 DNA reads TGCGCCAGCAGCCCCATTGGGGGAGCGCGGGGCTACACCTTC. Its translation is CASSPIGGARGYTF.

The gene calls are TRBV2 and TRBJ2-1, with D perhaps matching TRBD1 (6 bases). V dropped 6 bases and J dropped 6 bases, with 18 bases sitting between them. The CDR3 has 15 residues. In germline, CDR1 is SNHLY, CDR2 FYNNEI. The CDR3: CASRSGARHRNEQFF. DNA of the CDR3: TGTGCCAGCAGGTCAGGGGCCCGCCACCGCAATGAGCAGTTCTTC.

The V gene is TRBV4-2, the J gene TRBJ2-3, with D unclear. V lost 0 bases and J lost 2, with 12 bases in between. This CDR3 is 16 amino acids long. Germline V CDR1 and CDR2: LGHNA, YNFKEQ. This CDR3 reads CASSQERGGFTDTQYF. CDR3 bases: TGTGCCAGCAGCCAAGAGAGAGGTGGGTTCACAGATACGCAGTATTTT.

This chain links TRBV7-3 with TRBJ2-1; D is unresolved. The CDR3 sequence is 15 residues long. V was pared by 2 bases and J by 0 bases, with 8 bases between. CDR1 is SGHTA and CDR2 is FQGTGA in the germline V gene. The CDR3 region has the DNA TGTGCCAGCAGCTTAGGCGCGAGCTCCTACAATGAGCAGTTCTTC. This encodes CASSLGASSYNEQFF.

The chain has TRBV27 and TRBJ2-1; tentatively, D is TRBD2 (6 bases). V dropped 3 bases and J dropped 8 bases, with 14 bases sitting between them. CDR1 and CDR2 (germline): MNHEY, SMNVEV (reference sequence). The CDR3 loop spans 14 amino acids. This CDR3 is CASSLLLSGDEQFF. The DNA of the CDR3 is TGTGCCAGCAGTTTGCTCCTCTCGGGGGATGAGCAGTTCTTC.

The rearrangement links TRBV19 to TRBJ2-7, with 7 bases aligning to TRBD1. This CDR3 has 14 residues. Germline CDR1 LNHDA, CDR2 SQIVND (reference sequence). Trimming took 7 bases from V and 3 from J; bases not matched to a gene: 9. The chain's CDR3 is CASKVRDRYYEQYF. CDR3 in DNA: TGTGCCAGTAAAGTCCGGGACAGATACTACGAGCAGTACTTC. The whole variable domain, filled in from reference TRBV19 and TRBJ2-7, reads DGGITQSPKYLFRKEGQNVTLSCEQNLNHDAMYWYRQDPGQGLRLIYYSQIVNDFQKGDIAEGYSVSREKKESFPLTVTSAQKNPTAFYLCASKVRDRYYEQYFGPGTRLTVT.

The V gene is TRBV5-1, the J gene TRBJ1-3, with unresolved D. There are 15 residues in the CDR3. Trimming stripped 0 bases from V and 0 bases from J, with 7 bases between. CDR1 is SGHRS and CDR2 is YFSETQ in the germline V gene. The CDR3 loop is CASSLEPNSGNTIYF. The CDR3 DNA follows: TGCGCCAGCAGCTTGGAACCGAACTCTGGAAACACCATATATTTT.

The chain is built from TRBV10-3 and TRBJ2-7, with TRBD2 matching 15 bases. J gave up 4 bases and V 6 bases, and 7 bases lay outside the gene matches. CDR1 is ENHRY, CDR2 SYGVKD, per germline. The CDR3 length is 16 residues. The CDR3 is CAIRQGLAGGGYEQYF. The CDR3 nucleotides read TGTGCCATCAGACAGGGACTAGCGGGGGGCGGGTACGAGCAGTACTTC.

Regarding this clone: A junction boundary mismatches the germline segment, possibly from a read error. The chain has TRBV19 and TRBJ2-2; D is unclear. The CDR3 runs 14 residues. Germline V gene sequence: CDR1 LNHDA, CDR2 SQIVND (reference sequence). Written as DNA, the CDR3 is TGTGCCAGTAGGATAGTGGTCGAATCCGGGGAGCTGTTTTTT. This encodes CASRIVVESGELFF.

The chain has TRBV7-9 and TRBJ1-2, with D unresolved. Trimming removed 5 bases at V and 4 bases at J, with 8 bases between. This CDR3 has 12 amino acids. Germline CDR1 and CDR2: SEHNR and FQNEAQ (reference sequence). This CDR3 reads CASSPTSYGYTF. The DNA for the CDR3 is TGTGCCAGCAGCCCGACATCCTATGGCTACACCTTC.

On this clone itself: At one boundary the junction diverges from the germline segment, which might be a read error. The rearrangement uses TRBV19 and TRBJ2-7; TRBD1 aligns across 9 bases. There are 15 residues in the CDR3. Looked up from germline, CDR1 is LNHDA and CDR2 is SQIVND (reference sequence). In DNA, the CDR3 is TGTGCCAGGAGTACCGGGACAGGGTTTTCCTACGAGCAGTACTTC. This gives the protein CARSTGTGFSYEQYF. Complete variable domain (other parts from reference TRBV19 and TRBJ2-7): DGGITQSPKYLFRKEGQNVTLSCEQNLNHDAMYWYRQDPGQGLRLIYYSQIVNDFQKGDIAEGYSVSREKKESFPLTVTSAQKNPTAFYLCARSTGTGFSYEQYFGPGTRLTVT.

The genes are TRBV6-5 and TRBJ2-3; possibly TRBD2 for D (5 bases). V lost 5 bases to trimming and J lost 0 bases, with 12 bases between them. The CDR3 consists of 15 residues. The germline V gene has CDR1 MNHEY and CDR2 SVGAGI. This CDR3 is CASSPRGGSTDTQYF. CDR3 nucleotides: TGTGCCAGCAGTCCCCGGGGTGGCAGCACAGATACGCAGTATTTT.

DNA for the CDR3: TGTGCCAGCAGCTTGGCCGGGACAGGGGGTGGAAACACCATATATTTT. Amino acid sequence: CASSLAGTGGGNTIYF. V usage is TRBV5-4 and J usage is TRBJ1-3; 11 bases align to TRBD1. The CDR3 is made up of 16 amino acids. J lost 3 bases, V lost 0 bases, and 2 bases had no gene match. Germline CDR1 reads SGHNT; CDR2 reads YYREEE (reference sequence).

This chain links TRBV6-5 with TRBJ2-2; D remains unclear. The CDR3 sequence is 14 residues long. Trimming removed 7 bases at V and 8 bases at J, with 17 bases between. Germline CDR1 reads MNHEY; CDR2 reads SVGAGI. The CDR3 spells CASKPSGSGGELFF. CDR3 coding DNA: TGTGCCAGCAAACCCTCGGGTTCGGGTGGGGAGCTGTTTTTT.

The V gene is TRBV4-1, the J gene TRBJ2-7; D gene uncertain. The CDR3 has 16 amino acids. The V end was cut by 0 bases, the J end by 3 bases, with 15 bases between. CDR1 is MGHRA and CDR2 is YSYEKL in the germline V gene. The CDR3 nucleotides read TGCGCCAGCAGCCAAGATATGACTCCCTCTATCTACGAGCAGTACTTC. Protein product: CASSQDMTPSIYEQYF.

The V call is TRBV15, the J call TRBJ1-5; D ambiguous. Germline lookup yields CDR1 LNHNV and CDR2 YYDKDF (reference sequence). V was clipped by 1 base and J by 5 bases, with 12 bases between them. The CDR3 totals 15 residues. Written as DNA, the CDR3 is TGTGCCACCAGCAGAGGGAGACTAACCCATCAGCCCCAGCATTTT. As protein: CATSRGRLTHQPQHF.

The chain has TRBV11-2 and TRBJ2-5, with TRBD1 matching over 9 bases. CDR1 is SGHAT, CDR2 FQNNGV, per germline. CDR3 length: 15 amino acids. V lost 6 bases, J lost 2 bases, and 7 bases stayed unmatched. DNA for the CDR3: TGTGCCAGCAGGTCCCCGGGACAGGGACAAGAGACCCAGTACTTC. Its translation: CASRSPGQGQETQYF.

The chain couples TRBV2 to TRBJ2-3; 10 bases are a match to TRBD2. This CDR3 contains 14 residues. Germline lookup yields CDR1 SNHLY and CDR2 FYNNEI. The J segment lost 4 bases and the V segment lost 4 bases, leaving 2 bases of the junction unmatched. CDR3 sequence: CASSGLAGSDTQYF. The DNA of the CDR3 is TGTGCCAGCAGTGGACTAGCGGGTTCAGATACGCAGTATTTT.